These 28 T cell receptor beta chains were all obtained from the same sample, sequenced in a study of T cells expressing NK-cell markers. From the 5' RACE reads, TCRdb lists one entry per CDR3 protein and no DNA. Seen in this sample are 400,000 or so distinct CDR3 sequences; the ten most common clones hold around 10%. The sample consisted of blood T cells: a sorted CD56 or NKG2C T cell subset, CD4+ or CD8+ T cells, or bulk PBMC T cells (not recorded which). All receptors come from a woman aged 50 to 65 in good health.

The chain is built from TRBV29-1 and TRBJ2-5; TCRdb reports TRBD1, a call that lacks DNA to check it against. The CDR3 loop spans 14 amino acids. Germline loops: CDR1 SQVTM, CDR2 ANQGSEA. Here the CDR3 reads CSADLADSQETQYF.

The chain uses TRBV4-1 and TRBJ2-1; TCRdb names TRBD2, which stays unverified in the absence of DNA. The CDR3 contains 15 residues. Germline CDR1 and CDR2: MGHRA and YSYEKL. The CDR3 region is CASSLIGLDFNEQFF.

J is TRBJ1-5 and V is TRBV6-5; TCRdb gives TRBD1 as the D gene, but with no DNA this cannot be confirmed. Germline V gives CDR1 MNHEY, CDR2 SVGAGI. The length of the CDR3 is 14 residues. CDR3 loop: CASGKSGFNQPQHF.

The V call is TRBV29-1, the J call TRBJ2-7; TCRdb's D gene call, TRBD2, goes unchecked for lack of DNA. The germline V gene encodes CDR1 SQVTM and CDR2 ANQGSEA. This CDR3 contains 14 residues. The CDR3 loop reads CSVRLAGSSYEQYF.

The chain recombines TRBV19 with TRBJ2-1; TCRdb designates TRBD1, a call that cannot be tested without DNA. Germline-derived CDR1 and CDR2 are LNHDA and SQIVND (reference sequence). The CDR3 sequence is 15 residues long. The CDR3 loop reads CASSPPLGGWNEQFF.

The chain links TRBV6-1 to TRBJ2-1; the TRBD2 assignment by TCRdb is unverifiable without DNA. The CDR3 contains 13 residues. CDR1 is MNHNS and CDR2 is SASEGT in the germline V gene. CDR3 sequence reads: CASSSTDYSVGFF.

This chain uses TRBV7-9 with TRBJ2-1; TCRdb outputs TRBD2, but without DNA this stays unchecked. The CDR3 has 16 amino acids. Germline V gene sequence: CDR1 SEHNR, CDR2 FQNEAQ (reference sequence). The chain's CDR3 is CASSHRTSGILDEQFF.

The genes are TRBV5-5 and TRBJ1-1; the TCRdb D gene call, TRBD1, has no DNA to confirm it. The CDR3 is 14 amino acids. CDR1 is SGHKS, CDR2 YYEKEE, per germline (reference sequence). The CDR3 sequence: CASSPRAVNTEAFF.

V and J are TRBV3-1 and TRBJ2-5; TCRdb picks TRBD1, but there is no DNA to check that call. This CDR3 comprises 15 residues. Germline V gene sequence: CDR1 LGHDT, CDR2 YNNKEL (reference sequence). The CDR3 here is CASSQGWGLQETQYF.

The rearrangement uses TRBV4-2 and TRBJ2-1; absent DNA, TCRdb's TRBD2 call cannot be checked. Per germline, CDR1 LGHNA and CDR2 YNFKEQ. This CDR3 is built from 15 residues. The CDR3 loop reads CASRRGLAVDNEQFF.

This chain links TRBV3-1 with TRBJ2-5; TCRdb indicates TRBD1, and absent DNA this call remains unverified. This CDR3 has 13 residues. Germline CDR1 is LGHDT and CDR2 is YNNKEL (reference sequence). CDR3 sequence reads: CASSWTGGETQYF.

The CDR3 protein is CASSRPGSIETQYF. The chain couples TRBV12-3 or TRBV12-4 to TRBJ2-5; TCRdb designates TRBD2, a call that cannot be tested without DNA. This CDR3 region has 14 residues.

V is TRBV18 and J is TRBJ1-5. The germline CDR1 and CDR2 sequences are KGHSH and LQKENI. There are 14 residues in the CDR3. This chain's CDR3 is CASSPRGGRQPQHF.

The genes are TRBV27 and TRBJ1-5; absent DNA, TCRdb's TRBD1 call cannot be checked. The germline CDR1 and CDR2 sequences are MNHEY and SMNVEV (reference sequence). The CDR3 loop spans 13 amino acids. The CDR3 region is CASSNEGNQPQHF.

CDR3 sequence reads: CASSFLNQETQYF. The chain links TRBV5-5 to TRBJ2-5. Germline CDR1 reads SGHKS; CDR2 reads YYEKEE (reference sequence). The CDR3 contains 13 residues.

This sequence joins TRBV9 and TRBJ2-1; the D gene TCRdb calls, TRBD2, cannot be checked with no DNA. The length of the CDR3 is 15 residues. Germline V gene lookup returns CDR1 SGDLS and CDR2 YYNGEE. CDR3 in amino acids: CASSDRDSRDNEQFF.

V usage is TRBV6-2 or TRBV6-3 and J usage is TRBJ2-4; TCRdb proposes TRBD2, but this gene call is untestable without DNA. This CDR3 comprises 15 residues. Germline assignment: CDR1 MNHEY and CDR2 SVGEGT. CDR3 in amino acids: CASSLGLASGNIQYF.

CDR3 residues: CASFTGEKLFF. The rearrangement uses TRBV21-1 and TRBJ1-4. TRBV21-1 is labeled a pseudogene. The CDR3 totals 11 residues.

V gene TRBV20-1 combines with J gene TRBJ2-1; TCRdb returns TRBD1, unconfirmable since there is no DNA. CDR3 length equals 15 residues. Germline V gives CDR1 DFQATT, CDR2 SNEGSKA (reference sequence). CDR3 region: CSAGGGRSYGYEQFF.

The chain is built from TRBV20-1 and TRBJ2-1; the D call from TCRdb, TRBD2, cannot be confirmed without DNA. The CDR3 sequence is 15 residues long. Germline assignment: CDR1 DFQATT and CDR2 SNEGSKA (reference sequence). CDR3 sequence: CSARDPAGGNNEQFF.

The gene calls are TRBV20-1 and TRBJ1-4; the D call of TRBD1 rests on TCRdb alone, since no DNA is present to check it. The germline V gene encodes CDR1 DFQATT and CDR2 SNEGSKA (reference sequence). The CDR3 contains 14 residues. The CDR3 sequence is CSARAGTGDEKLFF.

The J gene is TRBJ1-5, the V gene TRBV6-6. The length of the CDR3 is 15 residues. Germline CDR1 MNHNY, CDR2 SVGAGI (reference sequence). CDR3 protein: CASSERRGKNQPQHF.

The chain uses TRBV20-1 and TRBJ2-5. Germline values: CDR1 DFQATT, CDR2 SNEGSKA (reference sequence). The CDR3 contains 11 residues. CDR3 amino acids: CSAKYQETQYF.

The CDR3 is CASSPRGYTEAFF. The chain recombines TRBV7-6 with TRBJ1-1; TCRdb's D call of TRBD1 is untestable without DNA. CDR3 size: 13 residues. Germline CDR1 SGHVS, CDR2 FNYEAQ.

This rearrangement joins TRBV5-1 to TRBJ2-5; no DNA is available, so the TRBD2 call from TCRdb remains unchecked. Germline CDR1 SGHRS, CDR2 YFSETQ. This CDR3 is built from 16 residues. CDR3 in amino acids: CASSATIKADQETQYF.

This chain uses TRBV15 with TRBJ1-4; there is no DNA to check the TCRdb D call of TRBD1. Germline V gene lookup returns CDR1 LNHNV and CDR2 YYDKDF (reference sequence). This CDR3 region has 15 residues. Here the CDR3 reads CATSLLQGPNEKLFF.

The J gene is TRBJ2-7, the V gene TRBV7-9; TCRdb's D call of TRBD1 is untestable without DNA. Germline V lookup: CDR1 SEHNR, CDR2 FQNEAQ (reference sequence). CDR3 length equals 14 residues. Here the CDR3 reads CASSLGQVTYEQYF.

The chain joins TRBV19 to TRBJ2-5; absent DNA, TCRdb's TRBD1 call cannot be checked. Per the germline V gene, CDR1 is LNHDA and CDR2 is SQIVND (reference sequence). This CDR3 has 15 residues. The CDR3 here is CASSRGQAWSETQYF.